This TCR beta chain came from a study of T cells in Graves' hyperthyroidism and ophthalmopathy. At the level of the study: Peripheral blood specimens were obtained at initial diagnosis, prior to any treatment. Overall study results and limits: Most thyroid clonotypes that were expanded above 0.001 also turned up in blood.

The investigators amplified TCR beta CDR3 regions from RNA transcripts. HTBI primers were the set used in a first-round RT-PCR of the TCR CDR3. TCRdb passed the multiplex PCR reads through MiXCR, listing each CDR3 protein once. The sample has about 680,000 distinct CDR3 sequences; over 35% are singletons. Aged 18 to 65, the patients had hyperthyroidism that was newly diagnosed and had lasted under 2 months. Fresh peripheral blood, about 10 ml of it, supplied the PBMCs. This clonotype showed up just a few times. The antigen remains unidentified. The germline V and J ends were trimmed by 6 bases and 7 bases, with 16 bases remaining between them. This CDR3 is 14 amino acids long. Looked up from germline, CDR1 is KGHSH and CDR2 is LQKENI.

The receptor was derived from a woman aged 40 to 50 with Graves' hyperthyroidism. The sequenced sample was blood. The V gene is TRBV18, the J gene TRBJ1-5; TRBD1 might be the D (5 bases). The CDR3 DNA reads as TGTGCCAGCTCCCCCGCTTCGGGGGGACAGCCCCAGCATTTT. The encoded protein is CASSPASGGQPQHF.